The present TCR beta chain was sequenced within a study of early T cells in non-severe SARS-CoV-2 infection. Turning to the study itself: Alpha and beta chains were unpaired, from unsorted whole-blood bulk RNA. The study's findings and limits: VDJdb matching, biased toward anti-spike CD8 responses, missed private and CD4 specificities.

Trimming pared 4 bases from V and 3 bases from J, leaving 6 bases between. The germline CDR1 and CDR2 sequences are GTSNPN and SVGIG (reference sequence). This CDR3 region has 11 residues. In its sample, this clonotype was seen many times. Its antigen is still unknown. Attached unique molecular identifiers marked individual cDNA molecules. Each CDR3 protein is one row after TCRdb ran MiXCR on the 5' RACE reads. The repertoire holds tens of thousands of distinct CDR3 sequences, 5% to 6.5% seen once, with roughly 22% in the top ten. Sequenced sample: whole blood. This clonotype originated in an adult who was a healthcare worker with PCR-confirmed SARS-CoV-2 infection or an uninfected control (not recorded which). This chain connects TRBV30 to TRBJ1-1; D is unclear. The CDR3 DNA reads as TGTGCCTGGATGTGGCACACTGAAGCTTTCTTT. Translating gives CAWMWHTEAFF. The entire variable domain, with the rest obtained from reference TRBV30 and TRBJ1-1, is as follows: SQTIHQWPATLVQPVGSPLSLECTVEGTSNPNLYWYRQAAGRGLQLLFYSVGIGQISSEVPQNLSASRPQDRQFILSSKKLLLSDSGFYLCAWMWHTEAFFGQGTRLTVV.